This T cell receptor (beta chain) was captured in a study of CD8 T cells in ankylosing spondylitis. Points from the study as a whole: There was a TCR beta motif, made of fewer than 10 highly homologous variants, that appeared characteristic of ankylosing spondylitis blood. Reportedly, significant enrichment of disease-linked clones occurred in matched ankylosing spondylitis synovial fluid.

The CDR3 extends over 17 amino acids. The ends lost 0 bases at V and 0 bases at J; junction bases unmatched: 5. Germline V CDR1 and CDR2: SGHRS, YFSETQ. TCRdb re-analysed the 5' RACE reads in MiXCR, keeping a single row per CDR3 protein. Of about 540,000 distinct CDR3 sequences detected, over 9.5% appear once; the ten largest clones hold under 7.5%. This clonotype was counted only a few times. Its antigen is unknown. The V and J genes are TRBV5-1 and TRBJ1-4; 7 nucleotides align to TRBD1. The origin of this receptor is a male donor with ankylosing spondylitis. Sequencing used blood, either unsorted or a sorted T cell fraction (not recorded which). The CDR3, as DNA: TGCGCCAGCAGCTTGGGGCAGGGGGTCTCAACTAATGAAAAACTGTTTTTT. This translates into CASSLGQGVSTNEKLFF.